Below, one T cell receptor (beta chain) is given with its context. The source of the sample is a study of cytomegalovirus exposure and HLA in healthy donors. Study in general: Early released data comprised 80 million or so unique TCRs from HLA-typed donors.

Both 60 Vbeta primers and 13 Jbeta primers went into the PCR. Clones were sequenced by immunoSEQ multiplex PCR, and TCRdb holds only the in-frame ones, with some missing. The sample spans more than 50,000 clones; the ten largest clones claim approximately 7%. The specimen was PBMCs. The origin of this receptor is a woman in her thirties or forties in good health and CMV-seronegative.

The CDR3 bases are TGTGCCAGCAGCCAACTAGCGGGGGACAACACCGGGGAGCTGTTTTTT. Translation gives CASSQLAGDNTGELFF. The chain has TRBV4-2 and TRBJ2-2; 10 nucleotides align to TRBD2. CDR1 is LGHNA and CDR2 is YNFKEQ in the germline V gene. There are 16 residues in the CDR3. V was clipped by 2 bases and J by 2 bases; unmatched bases: 2.